This T cell receptor beta chain originates from a study of T-cell reconstitution after alpha-beta-depleted transplantation in children. Library preparation (for TCRbeta) was performed with unique molecular identifiers. From the PCR reads, TCRdb called clonotypes with MiXCR, one entry per CDR3 protein. The table records 500,000 or so distinct CDR3 sequences, 32% of them present only once. The CDR3 sequence is 14 residues long. V was trimmed by 7 bases and J by 3 bases, leaving 13 bases between them. Germline V gives CDR1 MNHEY, CDR2 SVGEGT. The source is a human donor who donated a stem cell graft to a child with aplastic anemia. The genes are TRBV6-2 or TRBV6-3 and TRBJ1-5, with D possibly matching TRBD1 (6 bases). The sample here was PBMCs from the stem cell graft donor, taken from the stem cell graft. The DNA of the CDR3 is TGTGCCAGCAAAAGGGGGGGGCCCAATCAGCCCCAGCATTTT. This encodes CASKRGGPNQPQHF.